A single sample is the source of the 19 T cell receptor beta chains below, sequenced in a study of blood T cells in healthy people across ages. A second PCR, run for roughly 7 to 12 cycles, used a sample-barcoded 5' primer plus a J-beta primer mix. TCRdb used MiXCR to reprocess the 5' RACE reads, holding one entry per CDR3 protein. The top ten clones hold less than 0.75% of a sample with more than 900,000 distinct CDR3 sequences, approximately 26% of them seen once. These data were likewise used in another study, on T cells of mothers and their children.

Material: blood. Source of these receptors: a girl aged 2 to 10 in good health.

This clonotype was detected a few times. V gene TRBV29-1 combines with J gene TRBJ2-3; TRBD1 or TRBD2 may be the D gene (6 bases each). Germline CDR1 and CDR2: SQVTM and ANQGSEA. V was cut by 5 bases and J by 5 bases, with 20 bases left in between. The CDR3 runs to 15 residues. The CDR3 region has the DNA TGCAGCGTTAGCCCGACAGGCCTAGCGAAAGATACGCAGTATTTT. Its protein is CSVSPTGLAKDTQYF.

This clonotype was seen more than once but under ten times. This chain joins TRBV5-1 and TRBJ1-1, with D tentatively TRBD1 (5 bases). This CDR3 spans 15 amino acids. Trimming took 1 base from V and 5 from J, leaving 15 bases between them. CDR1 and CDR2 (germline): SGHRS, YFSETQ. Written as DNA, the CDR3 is TGCGCCAGCAGCTTGAATATGCAGGGAGGAACTGAAGCTTTCTTT. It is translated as CASSLNMQGGTEAFF.

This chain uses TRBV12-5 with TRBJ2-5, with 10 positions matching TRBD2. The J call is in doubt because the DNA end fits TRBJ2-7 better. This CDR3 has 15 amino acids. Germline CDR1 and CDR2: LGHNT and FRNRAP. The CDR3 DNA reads TGTGCTAGTGCTCCGGGACTAGCGAACCGTTACGAGCAGTACTTC. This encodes CASAPGLANRYEQYF.

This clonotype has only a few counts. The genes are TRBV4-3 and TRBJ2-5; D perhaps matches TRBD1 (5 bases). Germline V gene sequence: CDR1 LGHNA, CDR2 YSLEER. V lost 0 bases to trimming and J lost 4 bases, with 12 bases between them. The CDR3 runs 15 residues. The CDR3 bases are TGCGCCAGCAGCCAAGATAAGGGGTTAGGAGAGACCCAGTACTTC. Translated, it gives CASSQDKGLGETQYF.

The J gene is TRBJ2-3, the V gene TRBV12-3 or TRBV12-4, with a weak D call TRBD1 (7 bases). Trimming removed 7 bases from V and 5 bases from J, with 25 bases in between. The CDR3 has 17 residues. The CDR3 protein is CASTLGTVYGGGDTQYF. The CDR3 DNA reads TGTGCCAGCACATTGGGGACAGTATACGGGGGTGGAGATACGCAGTATTTT.

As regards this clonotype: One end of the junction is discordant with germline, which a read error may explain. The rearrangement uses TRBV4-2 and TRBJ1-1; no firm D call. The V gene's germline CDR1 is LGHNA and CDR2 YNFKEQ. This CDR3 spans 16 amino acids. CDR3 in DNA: TGTGCCAGCAGCCAAGATTTGGGGAATGCAGTAACTGAAACTTTCTTT. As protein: CASSQDLGNAVTETFF.

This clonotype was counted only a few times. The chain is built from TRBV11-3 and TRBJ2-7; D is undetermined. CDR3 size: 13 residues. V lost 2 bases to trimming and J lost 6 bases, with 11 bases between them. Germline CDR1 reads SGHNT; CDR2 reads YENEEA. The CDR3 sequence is CASSLQALGEQYF. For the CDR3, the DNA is TGTGCCAGCAGCTTACAGGCTTTGGGCGAGCAGTACTTC.

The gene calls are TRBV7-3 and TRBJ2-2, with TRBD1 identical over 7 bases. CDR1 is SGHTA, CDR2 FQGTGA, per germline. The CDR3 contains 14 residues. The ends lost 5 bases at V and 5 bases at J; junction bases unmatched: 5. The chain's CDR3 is CASSVIQGTGELFF. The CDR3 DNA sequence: TGTGCCAGCAGCGTGATACAGGGGACCGGGGAGCTGTTTTTT. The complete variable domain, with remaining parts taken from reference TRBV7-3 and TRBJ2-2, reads GAGVSQTPSNKVTEKGKYVELRCDPISGHTALYWYRQSLGQGPEFLIYFQGTGAADDSGLPNDRFFAVRPEGSVSTLKIQRTERGDSAVYLCASSVIQGTGELFFGEGSRLTVL.

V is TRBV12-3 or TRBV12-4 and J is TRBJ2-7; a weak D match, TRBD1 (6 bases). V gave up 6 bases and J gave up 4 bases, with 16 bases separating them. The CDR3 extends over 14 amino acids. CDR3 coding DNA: TGTGCCAGCAGCACCGGGACAACCATTTACGAGCAGTACTTC. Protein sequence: CASSTGTTIYEQYF.

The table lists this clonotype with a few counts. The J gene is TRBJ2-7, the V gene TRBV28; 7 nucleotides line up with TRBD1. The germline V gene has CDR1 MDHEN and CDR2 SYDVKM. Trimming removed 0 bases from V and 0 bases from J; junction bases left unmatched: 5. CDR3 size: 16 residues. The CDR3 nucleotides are TGTGCCAGCAGTTTATGGGGACAGCCAGTCTCCTACGAGCAGTACTTC. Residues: CASSLWGQPVSYEQYF.

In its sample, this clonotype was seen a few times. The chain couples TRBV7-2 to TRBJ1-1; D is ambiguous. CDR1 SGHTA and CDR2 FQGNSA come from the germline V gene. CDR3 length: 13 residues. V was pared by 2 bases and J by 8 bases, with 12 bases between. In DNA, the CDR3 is TGTGCCAGCAGCTTAATCGGGTCAGTGGAAGCTTTCTTT. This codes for CASSLIGSVEAFF.

The CDR3 loop reads CASSFDGVGSSSGQHF. The CDR3 DNA reads TGTGCCAGCAGTTTCGATGGGGTAGGTTCAAGCAGCGGACAGCATTTT. The chain employs TRBV6-5 and TRBJ1-5; no clear D. Trimming removed 4 bases from V and 13 bases from J, with 26 bases in between. The CDR3 loop spans 16 amino acids. The germline gives CDR1 MNHEY, CDR2 SVGAGI.

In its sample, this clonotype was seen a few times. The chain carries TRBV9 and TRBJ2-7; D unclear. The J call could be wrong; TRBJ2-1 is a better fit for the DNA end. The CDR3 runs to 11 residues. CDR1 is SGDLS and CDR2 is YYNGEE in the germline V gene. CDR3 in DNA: TGTGCCAGCAGCGTAGGGCGTGAGCAGTTCTTC. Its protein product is CASSVGREQFF.

This chain's CDR3 is CASSHPAGGIQPQHF. The CDR3 DNA follows: TGTGCCAGCAGTCACCCCGCAGGGGGTATCCAGCCCCAGCATTTT. This chain connects TRBV28 to TRBJ1-5; 7 positions match TRBD1. CDR3 length: 15 residues. Unmatched junction bases numbered 11, after V lost 5 bases and J lost 7 bases. Germline lookup yields CDR1 MDHEN and CDR2 SYDVKM.

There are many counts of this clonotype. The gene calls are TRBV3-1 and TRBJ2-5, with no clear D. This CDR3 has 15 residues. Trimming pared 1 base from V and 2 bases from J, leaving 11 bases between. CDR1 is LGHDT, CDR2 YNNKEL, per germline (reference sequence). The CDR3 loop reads CASSQVTAGQETQYF. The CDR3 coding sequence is TGTGCCAGCAGCCAAGTTACTGCTGGACAAGAGACCCAGTACTTC.

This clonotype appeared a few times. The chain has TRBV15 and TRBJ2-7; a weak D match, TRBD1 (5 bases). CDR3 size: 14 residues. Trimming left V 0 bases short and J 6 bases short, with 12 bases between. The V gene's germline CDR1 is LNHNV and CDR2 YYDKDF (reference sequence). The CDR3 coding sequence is TGTGCCACCAGCAGAGACTACCAGGGAATCGAGCAGTACTTC. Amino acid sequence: CATSRDYQGIEQYF.

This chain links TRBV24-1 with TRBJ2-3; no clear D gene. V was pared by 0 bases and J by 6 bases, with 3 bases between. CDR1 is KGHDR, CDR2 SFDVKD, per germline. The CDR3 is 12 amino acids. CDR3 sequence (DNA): TGTGCCACCAGTGATTTGGAGGATACGCAGTATTTT. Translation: CATSDLEDTQYF.

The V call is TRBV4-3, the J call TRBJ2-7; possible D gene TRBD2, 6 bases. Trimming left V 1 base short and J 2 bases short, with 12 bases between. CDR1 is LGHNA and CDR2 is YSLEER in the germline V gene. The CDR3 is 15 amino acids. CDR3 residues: CASSQGWRGPYEQYF. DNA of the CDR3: TGCGCCAGCAGCCAAGGGTGGCGGGGTCCCTACGAGCAGTACTTC.

CDR3 residues: CATSEASGGYNEQFF. As DNA, the CDR3 is TGTGCCACCAGTGAGGCTAGCGGGGGCTACAATGAGCAGTTCTTC. This chain connects TRBV24-1 to TRBJ2-1, with TRBD2 matching over 10 bases. The V segment lost 4 bases and the J segment 3 bases; nucleotides outside the gene matches: 2. Germline CDR1 is KGHDR and CDR2 is SFDVKD. The CDR3 totals 15 residues.